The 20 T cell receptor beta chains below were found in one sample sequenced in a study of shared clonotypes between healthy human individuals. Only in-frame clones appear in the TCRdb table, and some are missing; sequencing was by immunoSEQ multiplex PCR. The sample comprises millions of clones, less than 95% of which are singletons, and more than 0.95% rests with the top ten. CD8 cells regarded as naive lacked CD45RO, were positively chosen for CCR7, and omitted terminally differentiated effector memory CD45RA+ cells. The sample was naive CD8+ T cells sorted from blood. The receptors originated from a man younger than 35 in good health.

CDR3 DNA: TGCGCCAGCGTGGGGGGGCCGAGGAATGAGCAGTTCTTC. Protein: CASVGGPRNEQFF. The chain is built from TRBV10-2 and TRBJ2-1; D perhaps matches TRBD2 (7 bases). Germline V gives CDR1 WSHSY, CDR2 SAAADI. The CDR3 sequence is 13 residues long. The ends were cut back, 8 bases at V and 7 bases at J, with 15 bases in the middle.

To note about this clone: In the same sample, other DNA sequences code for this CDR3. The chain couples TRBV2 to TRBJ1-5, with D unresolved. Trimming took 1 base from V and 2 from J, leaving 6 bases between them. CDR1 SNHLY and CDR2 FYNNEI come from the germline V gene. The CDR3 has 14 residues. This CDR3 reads CASSEVGGNQPQHF. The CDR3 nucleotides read TGTGCCAGCAGTGAAGTGGGAGGCAATCAGCCCCAGCATTTT.

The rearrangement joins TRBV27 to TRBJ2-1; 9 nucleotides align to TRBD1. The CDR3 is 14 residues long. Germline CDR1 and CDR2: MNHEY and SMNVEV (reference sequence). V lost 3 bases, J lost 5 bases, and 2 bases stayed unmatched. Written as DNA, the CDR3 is TGTGCCAGCAGTTTTTGGGACAGGGACAATGAGCAGTTCTTC. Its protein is CASSFWDRDNEQFF.

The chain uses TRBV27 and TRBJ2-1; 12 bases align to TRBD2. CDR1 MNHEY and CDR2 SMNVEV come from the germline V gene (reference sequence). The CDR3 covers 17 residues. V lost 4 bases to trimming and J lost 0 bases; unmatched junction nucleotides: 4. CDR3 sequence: CASSSLAGGSSYNEQFF. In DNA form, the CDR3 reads TGTGCCAGCAGTTCTCTAGCGGGAGGGAGCTCCTACAATGAGCAGTTCTTC.

The CDR3 protein is CASTLVPLADLNTGELFF. For the CDR3, the DNA is TGTGCCAGCACCCTCGTCCCGCTAGCGGATTTGAACACCGGGGAGCTGTTTTTT. This chain uses TRBV27 with TRBJ2-2; TRBD2 aligns across 7 bases. The CDR3 runs to 18 residues. After removal of 7 bases from V and 1 base from J, the junction contained 15 bases not matched to a gene. Germline V gene lookup returns CDR1 MNHEY and CDR2 SMNVEV (reference sequence).

DNA of the CDR3: TGCGCCAGCAGCTGGGCAGGATCGGGGGAGTATGGCTACACCTTC. This encodes CASSWAGSGEYGYTF. The V gene is TRBV5-1, the J gene TRBJ1-2, with D perhaps TRBD1 (5 bases). Trimming took off 3 bases at V and 5 bases at J, with 17 bases between the two ends. This CDR3 region has 15 residues. Germline assignment: CDR1 SGHRS and CDR2 YFSETQ.

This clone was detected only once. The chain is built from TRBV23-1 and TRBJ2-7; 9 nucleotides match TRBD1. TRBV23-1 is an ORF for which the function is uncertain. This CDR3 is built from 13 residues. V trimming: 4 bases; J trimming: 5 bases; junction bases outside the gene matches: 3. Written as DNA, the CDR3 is TGCGCCAGCAGTCCACGACAGGGGGACGAGCAGTACTTC. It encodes CASSPRQGDEQYF.

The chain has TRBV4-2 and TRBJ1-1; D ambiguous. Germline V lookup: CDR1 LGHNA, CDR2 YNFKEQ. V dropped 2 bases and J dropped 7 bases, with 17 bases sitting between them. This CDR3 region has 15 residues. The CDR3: CASSQSTPGISEAFF. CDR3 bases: TGTGCCAGCAGCCAAAGTACCCCCGGGATCAGTGAAGCTTTCTTT.

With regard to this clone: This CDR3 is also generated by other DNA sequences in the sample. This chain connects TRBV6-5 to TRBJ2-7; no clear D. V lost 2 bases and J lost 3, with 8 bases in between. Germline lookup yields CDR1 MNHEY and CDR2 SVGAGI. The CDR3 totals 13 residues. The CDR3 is CASSYGTHYEQYF. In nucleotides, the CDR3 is TGTGCCAGCAGTTACGGCACCCACTACGAGCAGTACTTC.

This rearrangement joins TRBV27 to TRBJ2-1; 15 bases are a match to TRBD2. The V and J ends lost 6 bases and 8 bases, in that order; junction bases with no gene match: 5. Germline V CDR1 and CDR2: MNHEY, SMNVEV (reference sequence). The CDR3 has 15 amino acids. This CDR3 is CASRGLAGGYDEQFF. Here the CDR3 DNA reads TGTGCCAGCAGAGGACTAGCGGGAGGGTACGATGAGCAGTTCTTC.

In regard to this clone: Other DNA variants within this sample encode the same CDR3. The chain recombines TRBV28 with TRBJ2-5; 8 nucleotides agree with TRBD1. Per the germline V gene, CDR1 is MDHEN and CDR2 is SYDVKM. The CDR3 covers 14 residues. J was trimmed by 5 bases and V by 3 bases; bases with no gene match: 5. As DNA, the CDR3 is TGTGCCAGCAGTTTTCAGGGGGCGGGTGAGACCCAGTACTTC. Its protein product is CASSFQGAGETQYF.

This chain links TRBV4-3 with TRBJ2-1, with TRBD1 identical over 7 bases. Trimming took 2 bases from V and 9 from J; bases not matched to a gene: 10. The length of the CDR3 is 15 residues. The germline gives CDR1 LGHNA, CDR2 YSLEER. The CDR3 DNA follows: TGCGCCAGCAGCCAAACAGGGGAATTGAGGGGTGAGCAGTTCTTC. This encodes CASSQTGELRGEQFF.

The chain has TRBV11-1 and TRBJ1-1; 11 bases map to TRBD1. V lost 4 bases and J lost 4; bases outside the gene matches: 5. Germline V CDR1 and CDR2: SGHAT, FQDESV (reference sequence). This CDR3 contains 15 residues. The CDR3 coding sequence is TGTGCCAGCAGCTGGGACAGGGGGAGAATCACTGAAGCTTTCTTT. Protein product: CASSWDRGRITEAFF. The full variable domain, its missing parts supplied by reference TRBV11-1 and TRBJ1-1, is EAEVAQSPRYKITEKSQAVAFWCDPISGHATLYWYRQILGQGPELLVQFQDESVVDDSQLPKDRFSAERLKGVDSTLKIQPAELGDSAMYLCASSWDRGRITEAFFGQGTRLTVV.

The chain's CDR3 is CASSLEQEWNEQYF. The DNA for the CDR3 is TGTGCCAGCAGCTTGGAACAGGAGTGGAACGAGCAGTACTTC. This chain joins TRBV5-6 and TRBJ2-7, with a possible D match to TRBD1 (5 bases). Per the germline V gene, CDR1 is SGHDT and CDR2 is YYEEEE. CDR3 length: 14 residues. The ends were cut back, 0 bases at V and 5 bases at J, with 12 bases in the middle. Complete variable domain (other parts from reference TRBV5-6 and TRBJ2-7): DAGVTQSPTHLIKTRGQQVTLRCSPKSGHDTVSWYQQALGQGPQFIFQYYEEEERQRGNFPDRFSGHQFPNYSSELNVNALLLGDSALYLCASSLEQEWNEQYFGPGTRLTVT.

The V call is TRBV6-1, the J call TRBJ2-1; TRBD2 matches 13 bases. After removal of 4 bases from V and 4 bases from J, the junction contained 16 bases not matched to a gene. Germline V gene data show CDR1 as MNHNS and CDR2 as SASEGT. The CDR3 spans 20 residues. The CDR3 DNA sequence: TGTGCCAGCAGTGGGAACGCAGCGGGACTAGCGGGAATCCATTACAATGAGCAGTTCTTC. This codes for CASSGNAAGLAGIHYNEQFF.

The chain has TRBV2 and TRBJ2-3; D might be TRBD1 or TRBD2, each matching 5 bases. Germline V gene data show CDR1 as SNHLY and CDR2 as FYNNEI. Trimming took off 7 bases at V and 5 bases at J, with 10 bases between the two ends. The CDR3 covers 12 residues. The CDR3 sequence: CASNQGEDTQYF. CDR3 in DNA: TGTGCCAGCAATCAGGGAGAAGATACGCAGTATTTT.

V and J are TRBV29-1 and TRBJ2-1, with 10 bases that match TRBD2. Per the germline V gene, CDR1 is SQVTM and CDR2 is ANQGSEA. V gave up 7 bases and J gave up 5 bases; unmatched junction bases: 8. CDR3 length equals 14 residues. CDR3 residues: CSAVLAGRNNEQFF. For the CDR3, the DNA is TGCAGCGCCGTACTAGCGGGACGAAACAATGAGCAGTTCTTC.

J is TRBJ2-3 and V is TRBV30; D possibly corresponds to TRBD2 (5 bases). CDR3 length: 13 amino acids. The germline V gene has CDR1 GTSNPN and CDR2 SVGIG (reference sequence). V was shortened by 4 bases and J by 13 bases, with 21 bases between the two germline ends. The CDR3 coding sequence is TGTGCCTGGAACGTCTTCGTGGGAGCCCCGGAGTATTTT. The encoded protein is CAWNVFVGAPEYF.

The CDR3 DNA reads as TGTGCCAGCAGTACAACGTGGGGGAAAGGGGGCACAGATACGCAGTATTTT. Protein: CASSTTWGKGGTDTQYF. The chain links TRBV27 to TRBJ2-3, with D possibly being TRBD1 or TRBD2 (5 bases each). The germline gives CDR1 MNHEY, CDR2 SMNVEV (reference sequence). This CDR3 contains 17 residues. The V gene lost 5 bases and the J gene lost 1 base, with 19 bases spanning the gap.

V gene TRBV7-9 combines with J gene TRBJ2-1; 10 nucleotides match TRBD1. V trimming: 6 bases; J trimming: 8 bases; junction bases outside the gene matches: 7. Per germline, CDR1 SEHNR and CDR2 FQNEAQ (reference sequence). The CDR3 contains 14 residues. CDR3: CASSPGQGYDEQFF. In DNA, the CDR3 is TGTGCCAGCAGTCCGGGACAGGGGTATGATGAGCAGTTCTTC. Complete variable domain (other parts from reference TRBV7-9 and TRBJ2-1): DTGVSQNPRHKITKRGQNVTFRCDPISEHNRLYWYRQTLGQGPEFLTYFQNEAQLEKSRLLSDRFSAERPKGSFSTLEIQRTEQGDSAMYLCASSPGQGYDEQFFGPGTRLTVL.